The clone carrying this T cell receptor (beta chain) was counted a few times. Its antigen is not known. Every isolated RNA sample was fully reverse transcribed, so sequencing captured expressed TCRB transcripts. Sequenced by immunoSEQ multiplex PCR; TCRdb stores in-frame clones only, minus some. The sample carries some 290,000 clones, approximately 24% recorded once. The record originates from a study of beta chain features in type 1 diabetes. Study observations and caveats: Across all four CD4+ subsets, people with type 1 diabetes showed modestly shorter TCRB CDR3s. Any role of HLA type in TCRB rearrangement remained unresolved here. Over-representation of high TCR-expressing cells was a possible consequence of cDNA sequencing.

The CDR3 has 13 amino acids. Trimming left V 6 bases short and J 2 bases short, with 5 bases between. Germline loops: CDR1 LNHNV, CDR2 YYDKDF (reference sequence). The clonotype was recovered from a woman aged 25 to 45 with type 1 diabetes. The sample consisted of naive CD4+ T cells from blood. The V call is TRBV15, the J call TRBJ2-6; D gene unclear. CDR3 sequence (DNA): TGTGCCACCAGTGGCCCTGGGGCCAACGTCCTGACTTTC. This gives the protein CATSGPGANVLTF.